Listed here are 22 T cell receptor beta chains from one sample, sequenced in a study of CD8 T cells in Susac syndrome. RNA was extracted with the RNeasy kit, and a quantity of 0.5 to 1 ug was reverse transcribed using random hexamers. Each CDR3 protein is one row after TCRdb ran MiXCR on the immunoSEQ multiplex PCR reads. This table holds more than 110,000 distinct CDR3 sequences, 94% found once. Input material: CD8+ T cells from PBMCs. These receptor sequences come from a human donor in good health.

This chain connects TRBV20-1 to TRBJ1-2; D gene unclear. The CDR3 loop spans 17 amino acids. Germline assignment: CDR1 DFQATT and CDR2 SNEGSKA (reference sequence). Trimming left V 3 bases short and J 0 bases short, with 20 bases between. The CDR3 is CSASPLEGETSNYGYTF. CDR3 in DNA: TGCAGTGCTAGCCCTTTAGAGGGTGAGACATCTAACTATGGCTACACCTTC.

This chain connects TRBV6-2 or TRBV6-3 to TRBJ1-2; D is perhaps TRBD1 (5 bases). Per the germline V gene, CDR1 is MNHEY and CDR2 is SVGEGT. V was clipped by 2 bases and J by 6 bases, with 13 bases between them. CDR3 size: 14 residues. The CDR3: CASSYLQAGHGYTF. Here the CDR3 DNA reads TGTGCCAGCAGTTACCTACAGGCGGGTCATGGCTACACCTTC.

This chain links TRBV12-3 or TRBV12-4 with TRBJ2-1; a weak D match, TRBD2 (6 bases). Trimming removed 6 bases at V and 2 bases at J, with 11 bases between. The CDR3 covers 14 residues. The CDR3 DNA follows: TGTGCCAGCAGGGACTATGAGGCCTACAATGAGCAGTTCTTC. Translation gives CASRDYEAYNEQFF.

The chain uses TRBV4-2 and TRBJ2-5; TRBD2 is a possible D gene (5 bases). This CDR3 has 16 residues. Trimming left V 1 base short and J 0 bases short, with 12 bases between. The germline V gene encodes CDR1 LGHNA and CDR2 YNFKEQ. The chain's CDR3 is CASSQVEREYQETQYF. CDR3 nucleotides: TGTGCCAGCAGCCAAGTCGAAAGGGAGTACCAAGAGACCCAGTACTTC.

The chain has TRBV6-5 and TRBJ2-5; tentative D call: TRBD1 (6 bases). This CDR3 has 14 residues. Trimming pared 2 bases from V and 5 bases from J, leaving 12 bases between. Germline assignment: CDR1 MNHEY and CDR2 SVGAGI. The CDR3 loop is CASSYLEGVETQYF. CDR3 coding DNA: TGTGCCAGCAGTTACCTCGAGGGGGTGGAGACCCAGTACTTC.

The chain couples TRBV24-1 to TRBJ2-3; possible D gene TRBD1, 5 bases. The V gene's germline CDR1 is KGHDR and CDR2 SFDVKD. The CDR3 has 14 residues. Trimming took 0 bases from V and 10 from J, leaving 13 bases between them. CDR3 bases: TGTGCCACCAGTGATTTGCCTATTCAGGGCGCGCAGTATTTT. Amino acids: CATSDLPIQGAQYF.

The CDR3 is CASSLFGSEETQYF. The CDR3, as DNA: TGTGCCAGCAGCTTATTCGGGAGCGAAGAGACCCAGTACTTC. The chain joins TRBV7-6 to TRBJ2-5; TRBD2 is a possible D gene (6 bases). With 2 bases removed from V and 3 bases from J, the gap between germline ends came to 10 bases. CDR3 length: 14 residues. From germline, CDR1 is SGHVS and CDR2 FNYEAQ.

The CDR3 nucleotides are TGCACCAGCAGCCAAGAATGTCTCCCTCTCTTCGGGCCCTTC. It codes for CTSSQECLPLFGPF. This chain links TRBV1 with TRBJ2-1; the table's D call TRBD2 went unverified against the DNA. TRBV1 is recorded as a pseudogene. CDR3 length: 14 residues.

V is TRBV6-5 and J is TRBJ2-7; no firm D call. CDR1 and CDR2 (germline): MNHEY, SVGAGI. The CDR3 has 14 amino acids. V was pared by 0 bases and J by 5 bases, with 11 bases between. CDR3 amino acids: CASSYSKVWHEQYF. The CDR3, as DNA: TGTGCCAGCAGTTACTCGAAGGTATGGCACGAGCAGTACTTC.

The gene calls are TRBV20-1 and TRBJ2-2, with D unclear. Germline CDR1 and CDR2: DFQATT and SNEGSKA (reference sequence). This CDR3 has 11 amino acids. Deletions cut 3 bases from V and 9 bases from J, with 8 bases between. Here the CDR3 reads CSARIGRELFF. For the CDR3, the DNA is TGCAGTGCTAGGATCGGCCGGGAGCTGTTTTTT.

CDR3 loop: CASSSTGGSGANVLTF. In DNA, the CDR3 is TGTGCCAGCAGTTCTACAGGGGGCTCTGGGGCCAACGTCCTGACTTTC. The rearrangement uses TRBV12-3 or TRBV12-4 and TRBJ2-6; TRBD1 aligns across 8 bases. V was pared by 4 bases and J by 0 bases, with 2 bases of the junction left unmatched. The CDR3 is made up of 16 amino acids.

The chain couples TRBV12-3 or TRBV12-4 to TRBJ1-2; possibly TRBD1 for D (5 bases). The CDR3 contains 15 residues. V was shortened by 6 bases and J by 3 bases, with 17 bases between the two germline ends. The CDR3 spells CASSSGHYWDYGYTF. CDR3 nucleotides: TGTGCCAGCAGCTCTGGACACTATTGGGACTATGGCTACACCTTC.

Here the CDR3 reads CASSLAGVIYNEQFF. The CDR3 DNA follows: TGTGCCAGCAGTCTAGCGGGAGTAATCTACAATGAGCAGTTCTTC. The V and J genes are TRBV6-5 and TRBJ2-1; 10 bases match TRBD2. Germline values: CDR1 MNHEY, CDR2 SVGAGI. The ends lost 5 bases at V and 3 bases at J; junction bases unmatched: 4. The CDR3 contains 15 residues.

This chain uses TRBV29-1 with TRBJ1-1; a weak D match, TRBD1 (5 bases). Trimming cost V 4 bases and J 5 bases, with 17 bases left between them. Germline values: CDR1 SQVTM, CDR2 ANQGSEA. The CDR3 covers 14 residues. The chain's CDR3 is CSVVYGARSTEAFF. The CDR3 nucleotides are TGCAGCGTTGTGTATGGGGCGCGAAGTACTGAAGCTTTCTTT.

This chain uses TRBV5-1 with TRBJ2-1; tentatively, D is TRBD2 (6 bases). Germline loops: CDR1 SGHRS, CDR2 YFSETQ. V lost 0 bases to trimming and J lost 9 bases, with 13 bases between them. This CDR3 comprises 14 residues. CDR3 sequence (DNA): TGCGCCAGCAGCTTGGATAGCGGCCCCCTTGAGCAGTTCTTC. Translating gives CASSLDSGPLEQFF.

This chain connects TRBV3-1 to TRBJ2-1; 8 bases are shared with TRBD1. CDR3 length: 14 amino acids. Germline loops: CDR1 LGHDT, CDR2 YNNKEL (reference sequence). J lost 9 bases, V lost 6 bases, and 10 bases had no gene match. The CDR3, as DNA: TGTGCCAGCAGGGAAAGGACAGGGACGGGTGAGCAGTTCTTC. It yields the protein CASRERTGTGEQFF.

CDR3 coding DNA: TGCAGTGCTAGTCCCCGTTACGGATCTACCTACGAGCAGTACTTC. Translated: CSASPRYGSTYEQYF. This chain links TRBV20-1 with TRBJ2-7; D unresolved. The CDR3 is made up of 15 amino acids. The V and J ends lost 3 bases and 2 bases respectively, with 17 bases between them. In germline, CDR1 is DFQATT, CDR2 SNEGSKA (reference sequence).

The gene calls are TRBV25-1 and TRBJ2-7; D is undetermined. This CDR3 spans 13 amino acids. Trimming pared 2 bases from V and 0 bases from J, leaving 5 bases between. The germline gives CDR1 MGHDK, CDR2 SYGVNS. CDR3 in DNA: TGTGCCAGCAGTGAAGAAAACTCCTACGAGCAGTACTTC. Translation: CASSEENSYEQYF.

The chain joins TRBV2 to TRBJ2-7; TRBD1 might be the D (5 bases). The V and J ends lost 6 bases and 6 bases respectively, with 12 bases between them. Germline-derived CDR1 and CDR2 are SNHLY and FYNNEI. This CDR3 spans 12 amino acids. CDR3 bases: TGTGCCAGCAGAGCCACAGGATTCGAGCAGTACTTC. Residues: CASRATGFEQYF.

The chain is built from TRBV27 and TRBJ2-3; D remains unclear. Trimming left V 2 bases short and J 2 bases short, with 8 bases between. Germline CDR1 reads MNHEY; CDR2 reads SMNVEV (reference sequence). The CDR3 length is 14 residues. This CDR3 reads CASSLSKATDTQYF. The CDR3 nucleotides are TGTGCCAGCAGTTTAAGTAAGGCCACAGATACGCAGTATTTT.

The chain is built from TRBV19 and TRBJ2-1, with D perhaps TRBD1 or TRBD2 (5 bases each). From germline, CDR1 is LNHDA and CDR2 SQIVND (reference sequence). Trimming shortened V by 5 bases and J by 7 bases, and 15 bases separated the two germline ends. This CDR3 comprises 14 residues. Here the CDR3 DNA reads TGTGCCAGTAGTCTAGGGGACCCCCCAAATGAGCAGTTCTTC. Translating it yields CASSLGDPPNEQFF.

The rearrangement uses TRBV14 and TRBJ1-1; maybe TRBD1 (6 bases). The germline gives CDR1 SGHDN, CDR2 FVKESK. V was shortened by 2 bases and J by 6 bases, with 10 bases between the two germline ends. The CDR3 spans 13 residues. As DNA, the CDR3 is TGTGCCAGCAGCCAACACCAGGGGCCTGAAGCTTTCTTT. Protein product: CASSQHQGPEAFF.